These 9 T cell receptor beta chains were all obtained from the same sample, sequenced in a study of regulatory T cells in long-lasting Graves disease listed by TCRdb under 2021. The meaning of the sample's time point label: newly diagnosed GD, antithyroid drugs for less than 3 months. For both TCR sequencing and RNA sequencing, RNA was extracted from PBMCs in TRIzol. Libraries were constructed by multiplex PCR. TCRdb names Illumina HiSeq 4000 as the instrument used. TCR beta libraries were built with iRepertoire HTBI primers and Arm-PCR amplification of CDR3 regions. TCRdb reworked the public reads: Q25 trimming with fastp, MiXCR clone assembly, productive beta chains retained. Rows with one shared CDR3 protein collapse into an entry with the most common genes and DNA. The sample yields 350,000 to 550,000 distinct CDR3 sequences; 14% were counted once. Roughly 18% of the sample is in the top ten clones.

The sample was also linked to a second study, of T cells in Graves' hyperthyroidism and ophthalmopathy.

Sequenced here: peripheral blood mononuclear cells (PBMCs), sampled at new diagnosis, from a patient treated with antithyroid drugs. These receptor sequences come from a woman in her forties or fifties with Graves disease. Donor details come from another sample of the same person, matched by shared clones.

The V gene is TRBV13, the J gene TRBJ1-2, with 7 nucleotides matching TRBD1. Germline V gives CDR1 PRHDT, CDR2 FYEKMQ (reference sequence). V was pared by 5 bases and J by 6 bases, with 9 bases of the junction left unmatched. The length of the CDR3 is 14 residues. Here the CDR3 reads CASSGSTGVNGYTF. CDR3 DNA sequence: TGTGCCAGCAGCGGTTCTACAGGGGTTAATGGCTACACCTTC.

This clonotype was counted ten times or more. The V gene is TRBV6-1, the J gene TRBJ1-1, with D unclear. In germline, CDR1 is MNHNS, CDR2 SASEGT. The ends were cut back, 6 bases at V and 4 bases at J, with 15 bases in the middle. The CDR3 extends over 14 amino acids. CDR3 sequence: CASRPKGGFTEAFF. The CDR3 DNA follows: TGTGCCAGCAGACCTAAGGGAGGGTTCACTGAAGCTTTCTTT.

This clonotype has only a few counts. Germline and junction disagree at one end, which may indicate a read error. The gene calls are TRBV19 and TRBJ2-1, with D unresolved. This CDR3 spans 13 amino acids. Per the germline V gene, CDR1 is LNHDA and CDR2 is SQIVND (reference sequence). The CDR3 reads CASSIDGYNKQFF. Written as DNA, the CDR3 is TGTGCCAGTAGTATAGACGGATACAATAAGCAGTTCTTC. The full variable domain, in which reference TRBV19 and TRBJ2-1 provide the parts outside the CDR3, is DGGITQSPKYLFRKEGQNVTLSCEQNLNHDAMYWYRQDPGQGLRLIYYSQIVNDFQKGDIAEGYSVSREKKESFPLTVTSAQKNPTAFYLCASSIDGYNKQFFGPGTRLTVL.

This clonotype was detected many times. This rearrangement joins TRBV28 to TRBJ1-1; 7 bases align to TRBD1. V lost 2 bases to trimming and J lost 11 bases; unmatched junction nucleotides: 11. The germline V gene encodes CDR1 MDHEN and CDR2 SYDVKM. The CDR3 is 14 residues long. The CDR3 DNA is TGTGCCAGCAGTTTAGGACCCCGGACAGGAGTCGCTTTCTTT. Translated: CASSLGPRTGVAFF. The variable domain in full, with the rest retrieved from reference TRBV28 and TRBJ1-1, is DVKVTQSSRYLVKRTGEKVFLECVQDMDHENMFWYRQDPGLGLRLIYFSYDVKMKEKGDIPEGYSVSREKKERFSLILESASTNQTSMYLCASSLGPRTGVAFFGQGTRLTVV.

This clonotype was detected many times. This sequence joins TRBV6-1 and TRBJ2-3; a possible D gene is TRBD2 (6 bases). This CDR3 has 16 residues. V lost 4 bases and J lost 2, with 16 bases in between. The germline CDR1 and CDR2 sequences are MNHNS and SASEGT. CDR3 loop: CASSGLSSDYTDTQYF. For the CDR3, the DNA is TGTGCCAGCAGTGGACTGTCTAGCGACTACACAGATACGCAGTATTTT.

This clonotype came up once. The chain couples TRBV28 to TRBJ2-1; 9 nucleotides align to TRBD1. Germline CDR1 is MDHEN and CDR2 is SYDVKM. CDR3 size: 18 residues. Germline trimming cut 4 bases from V and 3 bases from J; bases unmatched to any gene: 13. The CDR3, as DNA: TGTGCCAGCAGTTCTCCCGGGACAGGGCGCGGAAACTACAATGAGCAGTTCTTC. As protein: CASSSPGTGRGNYNEQFF.

On this clonotype: This likely reflects a read error, since a far larger clone is one base away. The rearrangement links TRBV6-2 or TRBV6-3 to TRBJ2-3; weak D call: TRBD2 (5 bases). There are 14 residues in the CDR3. CDR1 and CDR2 from the germline V gene are MNHEY and SVGEGT. DNA of the CDR3: TGTACCAGCAGTGTAAACGGGGGCACAGATACGCAGTATTTT. This sequence encodes CTSSVNGGTDTQYF.

J is TRBJ2-7 and V is TRBV7-8, with TRBD2 as a possible D gene (6 bases). The CDR3 contains 13 residues. Between the trimmed V and J ends, which lost 5 bases and 3 bases, there was a span of 11 bases. Germline lookup yields CDR1 SGHVS and CDR2 FQNEAQ. CDR3 in DNA: TGTGCCAGCAGCACGGGACTCTACTACGAGCAGTACTTC. Its translation is CASSTGLYYEQYF.

This clonotype turned up a few times. The V gene is TRBV20-1, the J gene TRBJ1-4; 7 bases fit TRBD1. V gave up 1 base and J gave up 4 bases; unmatched junction bases: 9. The CDR3 length is 16 residues. CDR1 is DFQATT and CDR2 is SNEGSKA in the germline V gene (reference sequence). The DNA of the CDR3 is TGCAGTGCTAGAGCATCCGGGACAGCCTTTAATGAAAAACTGTTTTTT. It yields the protein CSARASGTAFNEKLFF.